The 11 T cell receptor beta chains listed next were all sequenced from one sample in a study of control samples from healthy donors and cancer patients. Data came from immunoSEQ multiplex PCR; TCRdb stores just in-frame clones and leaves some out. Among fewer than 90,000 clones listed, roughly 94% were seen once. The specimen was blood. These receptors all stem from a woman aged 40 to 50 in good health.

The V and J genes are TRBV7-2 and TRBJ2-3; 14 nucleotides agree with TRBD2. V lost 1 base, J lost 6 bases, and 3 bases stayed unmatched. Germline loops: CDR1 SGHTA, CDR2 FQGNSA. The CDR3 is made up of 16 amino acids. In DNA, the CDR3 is TGTGCCAGCAGCTTAGGACTAGCGGGGGGGTCGGATACGCAGTATTTT. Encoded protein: CASSLGLAGGSDTQYF.

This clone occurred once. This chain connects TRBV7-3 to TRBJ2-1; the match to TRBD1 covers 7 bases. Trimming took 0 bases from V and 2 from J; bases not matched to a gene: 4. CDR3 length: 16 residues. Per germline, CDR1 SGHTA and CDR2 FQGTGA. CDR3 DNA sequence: TGTGCCAGCAGCTTAACGGGCCAGGGGGCCTACAATGAGCAGTTCTTC. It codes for CASSLTGQGAYNEQFF.

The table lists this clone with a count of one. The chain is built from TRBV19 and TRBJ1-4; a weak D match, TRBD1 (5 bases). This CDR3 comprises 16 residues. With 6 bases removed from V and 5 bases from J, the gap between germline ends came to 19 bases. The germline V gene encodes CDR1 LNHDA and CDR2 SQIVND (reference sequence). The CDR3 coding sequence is TGTGCCAGTAGCCCCATGGCACGGGGCAGGAATGAAAAACTGTTTTTT. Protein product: CASSPMARGRNEKLFF.

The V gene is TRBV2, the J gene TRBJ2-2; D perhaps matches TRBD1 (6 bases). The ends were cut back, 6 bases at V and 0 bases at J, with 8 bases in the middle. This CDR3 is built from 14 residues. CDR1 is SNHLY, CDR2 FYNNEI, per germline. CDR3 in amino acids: CASRGGANTGELFF. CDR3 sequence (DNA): TGTGCCAGCAGAGGGGGAGCGAACACCGGGGAGCTGTTTTTT.

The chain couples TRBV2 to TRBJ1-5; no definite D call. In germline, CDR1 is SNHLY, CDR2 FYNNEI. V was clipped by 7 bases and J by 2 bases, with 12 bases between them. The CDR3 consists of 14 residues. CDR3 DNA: TGTGCCAGCATGGCAAACGGGGGCAATCAGCCCCAGCATTTT. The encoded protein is CASMANGGNQPQHF.

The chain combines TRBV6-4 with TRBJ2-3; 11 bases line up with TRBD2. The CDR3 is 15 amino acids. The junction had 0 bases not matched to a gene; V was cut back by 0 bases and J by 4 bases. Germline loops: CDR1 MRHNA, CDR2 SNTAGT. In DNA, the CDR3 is TGTGCCAGCAGTGACTCTAGCGGGGGGGCAGATACGCAGTATTTT. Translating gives CASSDSSGGADTQYF.

The CDR3 loop is CASSWGNNQPQHF. CDR3 bases: TGTGCCAGCAGCTGGGGGAACAATCAGCCCCAGCATTTT. This chain joins TRBV27 and TRBJ1-5; perhaps TRBD1 as D (5 bases). Trimming removed 6 bases from V and 3 bases from J, with 9 bases in between. There are 13 residues in the CDR3. Germline V gives CDR1 MNHEY, CDR2 SMNVEV (reference sequence).

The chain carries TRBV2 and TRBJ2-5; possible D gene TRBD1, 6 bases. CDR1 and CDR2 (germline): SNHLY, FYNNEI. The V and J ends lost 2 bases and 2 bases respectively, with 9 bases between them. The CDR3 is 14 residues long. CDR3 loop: CASSENRAQETQYF. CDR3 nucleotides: TGTGCCAGCAGTGAAAACAGGGCACAAGAGACCCAGTACTTC.

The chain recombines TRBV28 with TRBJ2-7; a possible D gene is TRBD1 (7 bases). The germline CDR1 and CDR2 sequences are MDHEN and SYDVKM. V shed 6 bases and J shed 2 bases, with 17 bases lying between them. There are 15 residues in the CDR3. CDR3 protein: CASRPAGGGAYEQYF. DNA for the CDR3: TGTGCCAGCAGGCCCGCTGGAGGGGGCGCCTACGAGCAGTACTTC.

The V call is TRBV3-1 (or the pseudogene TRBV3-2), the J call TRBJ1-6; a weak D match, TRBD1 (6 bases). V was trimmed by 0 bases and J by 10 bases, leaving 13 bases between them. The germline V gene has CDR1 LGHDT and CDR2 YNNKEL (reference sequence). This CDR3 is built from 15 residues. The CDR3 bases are TGTGCCAGCAGCCAAGATTGGGGGGCTGGCTCACCCCTCCACTTT. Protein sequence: CASSQDWGAGSPLHF.

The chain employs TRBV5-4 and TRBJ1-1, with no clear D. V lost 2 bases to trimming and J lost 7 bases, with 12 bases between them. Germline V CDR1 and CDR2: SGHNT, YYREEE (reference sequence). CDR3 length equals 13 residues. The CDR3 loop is CASSFRSEIEAFF. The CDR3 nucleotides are TGTGCCAGCAGCTTTAGGAGCGAGATTGAAGCTTTCTTT.